This is a list of T cell receptor beta chains from one sample in a study of T cells in Graves' hyperthyroidism and ophthalmopathy. From the multiplex PCR reads, TCRdb called clonotypes with MiXCR, one entry per CDR3 protein. The table lists around 690,000 distinct CDR3 sequences, around 20% of them singletons. Sequencing was performed on blood. These receptors were obtained from a man younger than 40 with Graves' ophthalmopathy. Both conserved end residues are part of each CDR3. Size is omitted from some rows. Given values are once, few, many or a class for expanded clones.

clone size | V gene | CDR3 protein
many | TRBV20-1 | CSARDPYRGSRQPQHF
- | TRBV20-1 | CSARSSTTWSYDEQFF
many | TRBV3-1 | CASSQEVRNGYTF
many | TRBV11-2 | CASSIGQGAGETQYF
- | TRBV10-2 | CASGGASGTSEQFF
many | TRBV27 | CASGLLRLAGVYEQYF
- | TRBV20-1 | CSASGQQGWNTEAFF
- | TRBV19 | CASSITTSGTDTQYF
- | TRBV2 | CASSELAGRLYF
many | TRBV20-1 | CSARDPRTGRLQETQYF
many | TRBV24-1 | CATSNREAGELFF
- | TRBV19 | CASSTPGVEKLFF
many | TRBV20-1 | CSADQGERNIYEQYF
few | TRBV28 | CASRTGTGQYF
- | TRBV28 | CASSILTGELFF
few | TRBV4-1 | CASSQDGGPNTGELFF
- | TRBV4-2 | CASSQEKGQPQHF
few | TRBV30 | CAGGFQVLPTDTQYF
few | TRBV7-2 | CASSYRQGPYNEQFF
few | TRBV7-2 | CASSPGSQRAYYGYTF
many | TRBV11-2 | CASSEDRVYEQYF
few | TRBV6-1 | CASSGPGLSTDTQYF
- | TRBV5-1 | CASSLGTGGPKTQYF
- | TRBV11-2 | CASRRPGTGTETQYF
- | TRBV4-3 | CASSQDLGLAARDTQYF
- | TRBV2 | CASSDGLAGGVTGELFF
many | TRBV7-9 | CASALQQETQYF
- | TRBV3-1 | CASSHLDYEQYF
- | TRBV9 | CASSLQGADYNEQFF